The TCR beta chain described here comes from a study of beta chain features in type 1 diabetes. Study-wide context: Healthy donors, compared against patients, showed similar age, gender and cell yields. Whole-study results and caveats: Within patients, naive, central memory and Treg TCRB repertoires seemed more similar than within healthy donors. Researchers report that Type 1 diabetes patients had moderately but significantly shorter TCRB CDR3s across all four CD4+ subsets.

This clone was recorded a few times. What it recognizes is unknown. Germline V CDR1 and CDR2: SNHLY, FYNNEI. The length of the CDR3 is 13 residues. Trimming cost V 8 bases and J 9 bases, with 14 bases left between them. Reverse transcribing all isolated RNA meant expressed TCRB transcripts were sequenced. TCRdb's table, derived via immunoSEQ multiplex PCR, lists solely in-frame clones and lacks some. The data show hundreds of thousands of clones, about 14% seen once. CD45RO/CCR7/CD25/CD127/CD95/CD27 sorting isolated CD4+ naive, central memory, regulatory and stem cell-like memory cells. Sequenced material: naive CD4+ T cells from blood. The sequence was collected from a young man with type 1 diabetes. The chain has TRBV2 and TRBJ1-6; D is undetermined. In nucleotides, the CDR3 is TGTGCCAGCGGGGAGGACGCTCTTTCACCCCTCCACTTT. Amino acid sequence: CASGEDALSPLHF.